A single T cell receptor (beta chain) is shown here with its context. As yet, its antigen is unknown. These data are taken from a study of cytomegalovirus exposure and HLA in healthy donors. The CDR3 is 13 residues long. Trimming pared 4 bases from V and 5 bases from J, leaving 12 bases between. Germline V lookup: CDR1 SGHRS, CDR2 YFSETQ. Regarding the study as a whole: Using the classifier, cytomegalovirus status was reportedly diagnosed with high specificity and sensitivity. The listing of some 170 TCR beta chains classed them as cytomegalovirus-associated.

Produced via immunoSEQ multiplex PCR; TCRdb's table is partial and in-frame only. The sample has 200,000 or so clones, around 80% seen once. This receptor was obtained from a woman in her 30s in good health and CMV-seropositive. J is TRBJ2-5 and V is TRBV5-1, with D tentatively TRBD1 (6 bases). Sequenced: PBMCs. In nucleotides, the CDR3 is TGCGCCAGCAGCCGTAACAGGGATGAGACCCAGTACTTC. As protein: CASSRNRDETQYF.